Each of the 21 T cell receptor beta chains below was sequenced from the same sample in a study of T cell responses to AZD1222 COVID-19 vaccine. Repertoires were generated with immunoSEQ multiplex PCR, while TCRdb's copy carries only in-frame clones and drops some. The table has approximately 88,000 clones, more than 75% seen once. Source: peripheral blood, taken on day 0 of AZD1222 vaccination. The receptor source for this set is an adult in good health.

The J gene is TRBJ2-1, the V gene TRBV2; D unresolved. Trimming left V 3 bases short and J 5 bases short, with 17 bases between. Germline assignment: CDR1 SNHLY and CDR2 FYNNEI. The CDR3 consists of 16 residues. This chain's CDR3 is CASSDGLRGDNNEQFF. The CDR3 nucleotides are TGTGCCAGCAGTGATGGATTGCGCGGAGATAACAATGAGCAGTTCTTC.

This sequence joins TRBV18 and TRBJ2-7; 10 nucleotides agree with TRBD1. Germline V lookup: CDR1 KGHSH, CDR2 LQKENI. This CDR3 spans 14 amino acids. The trim removed 6 bases at V and 7 bases at J, leaving 9 bases unmatched. CDR3 DNA: TGTGCCAGCTCGGGGACAGGGGTTGGTCGGGAGCAGTACTTC. Amino acid sequence: CASSGTGVGREQYF.

This clone occurred once. The rearrangement uses TRBV7-2 and TRBJ2-5; 9 nucleotides align to TRBD2. CDR1 and CDR2 from the germline V gene are SGHTA and FQGNSA. This CDR3 has 15 residues. Trimming at V came to 1 base and at J to 5 bases, leaving 5 bases not matched to a gene. The CDR3 sequence: CASSLGGRGEETQYF. In DNA form, the CDR3 reads TGTGCCAGCAGCTTAGGCGGGAGGGGGGAGGAGACCCAGTACTTC.

This sequence joins TRBV19 and TRBJ2-3, with 10 bases identical to TRBD1. Germline lookup yields CDR1 LNHDA and CDR2 SQIVND (reference sequence). After removal of 5 bases from V and 3 bases from J, the junction contained 5 bases not matched to a gene. The CDR3 sequence is 15 residues long. The CDR3, as DNA: TGTGCCAGTAGTCCATGGACAGGGGGGACAGATACGCAGTATTTT. Its translation: CASSPWTGGTDTQYF.

The rearrangement uses TRBV5-1 and TRBJ1-5; TRBD1 aligns across 8 bases. The V and J ends lost 2 bases and 5 bases, in that order; junction bases with no gene match: 3. CDR1 SGHRS and CDR2 YFSETQ come from the germline V gene. This CDR3 contains 14 residues. The CDR3 sequence is CASSFGQGDQPQHF. The CDR3 nucleotides are TGCGCCAGCAGCTTTGGACAGGGTGATCAGCCCCAGCATTTT.

The chain joins TRBV27 to TRBJ1-1; D ambiguous. This CDR3 is built from 14 residues. Trimming pared 4 bases from V and 3 bases from J, leaving 12 bases between. Per the germline V gene, CDR1 is MNHEY and CDR2 is SMNVEV (reference sequence). Here the CDR3 reads CASSSTAKYTEAFF. CDR3 bases: TGTGCCAGCAGTTCAACAGCAAAATACACTGAAGCTTTCTTT.

The V and J genes are TRBV19 and TRBJ1-3; D gene uncertain. Trimming cost V 7 bases and J 2 bases, with 9 bases left between them. The germline CDR1 and CDR2 sequences are LNHDA and SQIVND (reference sequence). This CDR3 has 13 amino acids. In DNA, the CDR3 is TGTGCCAGTATTTCCGGGGCTGGAAACACCATATATTTT. As protein: CASISGAGNTIYF.

V and J are TRBV6-2 or TRBV6-3 and TRBJ2-7; TRBD1 is a possible D gene (6 bases). The CDR3 has 14 residues. The germline gives CDR1 MNHEY, CDR2 SVGEGT. V was trimmed by 3 bases and J by 3 bases, leaving 12 bases between them. The CDR3 sequence: CASSYKQGIYEQYF. CDR3 in DNA: TGTGCCAGCAGTTATAAGCAGGGGATCTACGAGCAGTACTTC.

V and J are TRBV28 and TRBJ1-5; D remains ambiguous. This CDR3 region has 14 residues. V shed 6 bases and J shed 0 bases, with 9 bases lying between them. Germline V lookup: CDR1 MDHEN, CDR2 SYDVKM. CDR3 residues: CASSPGFSNQPQHF. The DNA of the CDR3 is TGTGCCAGCAGCCCTGGGTTTAGCAATCAGCCCCAGCATTTT.

The rearrangement uses TRBV11-2 and TRBJ2-3; TRBD2 might be the D (6 bases). Germline CDR1 SGHAT, CDR2 FQNNGV. CDR3 length equals 15 residues. The V end was cut by 4 bases, the J end by 1 base, with 12 bases between. The CDR3 sequence: CASSSWEEGTDTQYF. In DNA, the CDR3 is TGTGCCAGCAGCTCGTGGGAGGAGGGCACAGATACGCAGTATTTT.

The CDR3 loop reads CASSPGSGPLGYTF. CDR3 sequence (DNA): TGTGCCAGCAGCCCAGGTTCGGGGCCCTTGGGCTACACCTTC. The chain recombines TRBV7-9 with TRBJ1-2; a weak D match, TRBD1 (5 bases). CDR3 length: 14 residues. The germline CDR1 and CDR2 sequences are SEHNR and FQNEAQ (reference sequence). Between the trimmed V and J ends, which lost 5 bases and 8 bases, there was a span of 18 bases.

The sample holds one count of this clone. This chain uses TRBV6-2 or TRBV6-3 with TRBJ2-1, with D hard to call. V was clipped by 5 bases and J by 6 bases, with 8 bases between them. The CDR3 has 12 amino acids. The germline V gene encodes CDR1 MNHEY and CDR2 SVGEGT. The CDR3 sequence is CASSHGRNEQFF. The DNA of the CDR3 is TGTGCCAGCAGTCACGGACGCAATGAGCAGTTCTTC.

The chain has TRBV7-6 and TRBJ2-3; D might be TRBD2 (6 bases). Germline values: CDR1 SGHVS, CDR2 FNYEAQ. CDR3 length: 15 amino acids. With 5 bases removed from V and 0 bases from J, the gap between germline ends came to 12 bases. The CDR3 bases are TGTGCCAGCAGCCCGGCGAGCGGGAGCACAGATACGCAGTATTTT. Amino acids: CASSPASGSTDTQYF.

The genes are TRBV29-1 and TRBJ2-5; TRBD2 matches at 12 bases. V lost 3 bases and J lost 3; bases outside the gene matches: 5. Germline V gene data show CDR1 as SQVTM and CDR2 as ANQGSEA. The CDR3 length is 15 residues. CDR3 residues: CSVDLRLAGEETQYF. The CDR3 coding sequence is TGCAGCGTTGACTTGCGACTAGCGGGAGAAGAGACCCAGTACTTC. The variable domain in full, completed from reference TRBV29-1 and TRBJ2-5, reads SAVISQKPSRDICQRGTSLTIQCQVDSQVTMMFWYRQQPGQSLTLIATANQGSEATYESGFVIDKFPISRPNLTFSTLTVSNMSPEDSSIYLCSVDLRLAGEETQYFGPGTRLLVL.

The rearrangement links TRBV5-1 to TRBJ1-4; no firm D call. CDR3 length equals 16 residues. Trimming removed 0 bases from V and 0 bases from J, with 9 bases in between. In germline, CDR1 is SGHRS, CDR2 YFSETQ. The CDR3: CASSLAGRSTNEKLFF. The CDR3 nucleotides are TGCGCCAGCAGCTTGGCCGGGAGGTCAACTAATGAAAAACTGTTTTTT.

The rearrangement links TRBV19 to TRBJ2-7; 8 bases map to TRBD2. The CDR3 runs 16 residues. V gave up 6 bases and J gave up 0 bases; unmatched junction bases: 10. Germline CDR1 reads LNHDA; CDR2 reads SQIVND (reference sequence). CDR3 DNA sequence: TGTGCCAGTAGATCCTCACTAGCGGAGAGCTCCTACGAGCAGTACTTC. Amino acid sequence: CASRSSLAESSYEQYF. Drawing the rest from reference TRBV19 and TRBJ2-7, the complete variable domain is DGGITQSPKYLFRKEGQNVTLSCEQNLNHDAMYWYRQDPGQGLRLIYYSQIVNDFQKGDIAEGYSVSREKKESFPLTVTSAQKNPTAFYLCASRSSLAESSYEQYFGPGTRLTVT.

This sequence joins TRBV21-1 and TRBJ2-3; the table's D call of TRBD2 was not tested on the DNA. TRBV21-1 is a pseudogene locus. The CDR3 covers 17 residues. CDR3 region: CASSKYKRPPSTDTQYF. CDR3 in DNA: TGTGCCAGCAGCAAGTATAAGCGGCCCCCTAGCACAGATACGCAGTATTTT.

The chain combines TRBV15 with TRBJ2-4; 14 bases match TRBD2. Germline CDR1 reads LNHNV; CDR2 reads YYDKDF (reference sequence). With V trimmed by 0 bases and J by 3 bases, 7 bases remained unmatched. The CDR3 has 19 amino acids. CDR3 residues: CATSRELVGLAGGKNIQYF. Written as DNA, the CDR3 is TGTGCCACCAGCAGAGAATTGGTCGGACTAGCGGGGGGCAAAAACATTCAGTACTTC.

This chain connects TRBV7-9 to TRBJ1-6; D unclear. CDR3 length: 13 amino acids. CDR1 is SEHNR, CDR2 FQNEAQ, per germline (reference sequence). V lost 0 bases, J lost 8 bases, and 5 bases lay in between. CDR3 DNA sequence: TGTGCCAGCAGCTTAGCGACGGATTCACCCCTCCACTTT. Protein product: CASSLATDSPLHF.

V and J are TRBV7-2 and TRBJ2-1, with 7 positions matching TRBD2. The CDR3 totals 14 residues. V trimming: 4 bases; J trimming: 10 bases; junction bases outside the gene matches: 10. Germline V gene lookup returns CDR1 SGHTA and CDR2 FQGNSA. This CDR3 reads CASSWRGLVVEQFF. In DNA, the CDR3 is TGTGCCAGCAGCTGGCGAGGACTAGTTGTCGAGCAGTTCTTC.

The J gene is TRBJ1-1, the V gene TRBV28; D is possibly TRBD1 (6 bases). This CDR3 is built from 15 residues. V was pared by 3 bases and J by 3 bases, with 14 bases between. Germline CDR1 MDHEN, CDR2 SYDVKM. CDR3 sequence (DNA): TGTGCCAGCAGTTTTGGACAGCCCGACGACACTGAAGCTTTCTTT. Translated: CASSFGQPDDTEAFF.